This record covers a single TCR beta chain. Its antigen is currently unknown. This specimen belongs to a study of T cell responses to AZD1222 COVID-19 vaccine. Findings and limits, study-wide: Females made up more of the donors, who were largely white British, and clonal diversity may have come out too low.

The data were produced by immunoSEQ multiplex PCR, yet TCRdb's version contains in-frame clones alone and is incomplete. The table lists 100,000 to 120,000 clones, 94% of them singletons, with about 3% in the top ten. Trimming removed 5 bases from V and 2 bases from J; junction bases left unmatched: 8. The CDR3 runs 16 residues. Germline assignment: CDR1 MDHEN and CDR2 SYDVKM. This chain uses TRBV28 with TRBJ2-2; 7 bases match TRBD1. This receptor was obtained from an adult who received the AZD1222 COVID-19 vaccine. Sequenced material: peripheral blood, taken 28 days after the second AZD1222 dose. CDR3 DNA: TGTGCCAGCAGTCACCGGACAGGTTTCAACACCGGGGAGCTGTTTTTT. This sequence encodes CASSHRTGFNTGELFF.